This T cell receptor beta chain was observed in a study of T-cell memory formation after mild COVID-19. Study outcomes and limitations: Most CD4+ clones that shrank were in CM and EM, while CD8+ ones turned up in EMRA. Memory cells collected pre-infection included some clones that later responded, suggesting cross-reactive memory joined. A balance of CD4 and CD8 characterized clones contracting day 15 to 85, whereas later expanders leaned CD4+.

Germline trimming cut 2 bases from V and 5 bases from J; bases unmatched to any gene: 5. The length of the CDR3 is 15 residues. The germline V gene encodes CDR1 MNHNS and CDR2 SASEGT. This clonotype has just a few counts. Its target is not known. MiXCR was run by TCRdb on the 5' RACE reads, yielding one entry per CDR3 protein. Of 130,000 to 150,000 distinct CDR3 sequences listed, approximately 21% are singletons. This receptor was taken from an adult woman who had mild COVID-19 (a few samples of this study predate the infection). Cell type and time point are not known. Sequencing input: PBMCs or a T cell subset sorted from them (not recorded which). The chain joins TRBV6-1 to TRBJ2-2; 7 bases fit TRBD2. The CDR3 spells CASSEQLGLTGELFF. DNA of the CDR3: TGTGCCAGCAGTGAACAACTGGGACTAACCGGGGAGCTGTTTTTT.